This TCR beta chain originates from a study of metastatic and nonmetastatic thyroid tumors. This clone was detected many times. Patients underwent thyroid surgery, and none had received any treatment before it. TCRdb reprocessed the PCR reads using MiXCR. The sample consists of about 33,000 clones, roughly a sixth of them appearing once. The TCR comes from a male donor with papillary thyroid cancer or a benign thyroid nodule (not recorded which). Some clones in this sample may be carry-over from other donors' samples. The sequenced sample was blood.

The CDR3 DNA is TGTGCCAGCTCCCTAGCCGGGGCTAAAGAGACCCAGTACTTC. Protein: CASSLAGAKETQYF. V usage is TRBV7-9 and J usage is TRBJ2-5, with D possibly called TRBD1 or TRBD2 (5 bases each). The CDR3 has 14 amino acids. Germline V lookup: CDR1 SEHNR, CDR2 FQNEAQ (reference sequence). Trimming removed 8 bases at V and 3 bases at J, with 16 bases between.